This passage covers 12 T cell receptor beta chains from one sample sequenced in a study of T-cell reconstitution after alpha-beta-depleted transplantation in children (dated by TCRdb to the mid-2010s). The protocol used for the library was PCR. The instrument given in TCRdb is Illumina HiSeq 2500. To normalize quantification of the TCRbeta repertoire, the TCR libraries were built with molecular barcoding that relied on unique molecular identifiers. TCRdb trimmed the raw reads at Q25, called clones with MiXCR and kept productive beta chains. Rows with one shared CDR3 protein collapse into an entry with the most common genes and DNA. The sample includes around 600,000 distinct CDR3 sequences, with 23% observed a single time. About 14% of the sample goes to the ten largest clones. The sample's treatment or condition label, decoded: allogeneic hematopoietic cell transplantation with graft depleted of TCRalphabeta T cells and CD19 B cells.

Material: PBMCs, mostly from graft donor cells, obtained 360 days after TCRalphabeta/CD19-depleted stem cell transplant. The receptor set was obtained from a boy under three years old who had a stem cell transplant for acute myeloid leukemia, so the T cells may come from the graft donor.

The sample holds many counts of this clonotype. This chain connects TRBV28 to TRBJ1-5, with a possible D match to TRBD1 (5 bases). The germline gives CDR1 MDHEN, CDR2 SYDVKM. This CDR3 has 15 amino acids. V gave up 4 bases and J gave up 4 bases, with 14 bases separating them. The DNA of the CDR3 is TGTGCCAGCAGTTGGGGCATGGCGGAGAATCAGCCCCAGCATTTT. Its translation: CASSWGMAENQPQHF.

V usage is TRBV6-5 and J usage is TRBJ1-6, with D perhaps matching TRBD1 (5 bases). The V end lost 0 bases, the J end lost 9 bases, and 12 bases lay between the germline ends. CDR1 and CDR2 from the germline V gene are MNHEY and SVGAGI. This CDR3 is 15 amino acids long. The CDR3 DNA reads TGTGCCAGCAGTTACTCGAGGCAGGGTAGTTCACCCCTCCACTTT. As protein: CASSYSRQGSSPLHF.

The chain joins TRBV20-1 to TRBJ2-7; D is perhaps TRBD1 or TRBD2 (5 bases each). Trimming stripped 3 bases from V and 5 bases from J, with 23 bases between. The CDR3 sequence is 16 residues long. Looked up from germline, CDR1 is DFQATT and CDR2 is SNEGSKA (reference sequence). CDR3 loop: CSARTVPSGPVDEQYV. CDR3 nucleotide sequence: TGCAGTGCTAGGACAGTTCCGTCGGGACCGGTGGACGAGCAGTACGTC.

The V gene is TRBV28, the J gene TRBJ1-4; 9 positions agree with TRBD1. V trimming: 3 bases; J trimming: 14 bases; junction bases outside the gene matches: 13. Germline CDR1 MDHEN, CDR2 SYDVKM. CDR3 length equals 15 residues. In nucleotides, the CDR3 is TGTGCCAGCAGTTTCCCGGACAGGGGTAACCGGGGGCTGTTTTTT. It codes for CASSFPDRGNRGLFF.

This clonotype was counted many times. The chain joins TRBV7-3 to TRBJ2-4; 8 bases are shared with TRBD1. Per the germline V gene, CDR1 is SGHTA and CDR2 is FQGTGA. This CDR3 has 14 amino acids. Trimming cost V 3 bases and J 3 bases; bases outside gene matches: 1. CDR3 in amino acids: CASSLDRVKNIQYF. The CDR3 DNA is TGTGCCAGCAGCTTGGACAGGGTCAAAAACATTCAGTACTTC.

This clonotype was observed a few times. The CDR3 region is CSATGLLGETQYF. The CDR3 DNA reads as TGCAGTGCAACCGGACTCCTGGGGGAGACCCAGTACTTC. The rearrangement uses TRBV20-1 and TRBJ2-5; the D gene is possibly TRBD2 (5 bases). This CDR3 is built from 13 residues. V shed 6 bases and J shed 5 bases, with 16 bases lying between them. CDR1 is DFQATT and CDR2 is SNEGSKA in the germline V gene (reference sequence).

The chain carries TRBV27 and TRBJ2-2; 12 positions match TRBD2. The CDR3 has 17 residues. The germline CDR1 and CDR2 sequences are MNHEY and SMNVEV (reference sequence). The J segment lost 4 bases and the V segment lost 10 bases, leaving 13 bases of the junction unmatched. The CDR3 DNA follows: TGTGCCACTACTAGCGGGGGGCTTAAAGGTGGCACCGGGGAGCTGTTTTTT. This sequence encodes CATTSGGLKGGTGELFF.

This rearrangement joins TRBV10-1 to TRBJ1-1; D may be TRBD1 (5 bases). The CDR3 loop spans 14 amino acids. Germline V gene lookup returns CDR1 WNHNN and CDR2 SYGVQD (reference sequence). V gave up 3 bases and J gave up 1 base, with 9 bases separating them. The CDR3 sequence is CASSEGDPNTEAFF. CDR3 DNA sequence: TGCGCCAGCAGTGAAGGGGACCCGAACACTGAAGCTTTCTTT.

This clonotype occurred a few times. V gene TRBV12-3 or TRBV12-4 combines with J gene TRBJ1-2; 9 bases match TRBD1. This CDR3 has 15 amino acids. J was trimmed by 6 bases and V by 3 bases; bases with no gene match: 8. CDR3 sequence (DNA): TGTGCCAGCAGTTTGGTGGACAGGGGACGGGATGGCTACACCTTC. Protein sequence: CASSLVDRGRDGYTF.

At least ten counts were recorded for this clonotype. The V call is TRBV2, the J call TRBJ1-6; 7 bases agree with TRBD1. V lost 9 bases and J lost 6; bases outside the gene matches: 5. The CDR3 loop spans 13 amino acids. Germline CDR1 reads SNHLY; CDR2 reads FYNNEI. The CDR3 protein is CASPRGSNSPLHF. In DNA form, the CDR3 reads TGTGCCAGTCCCAGGGGGAGTAATTCACCCCTCCACTTT. Using reference TRBV2 and TRBJ1-6 for the parts outside the CDR3, the full variable domain is EPEVTQTPSHQVTQMGQEVILRCVPISNHLYFYWYRQILGQKVEFLVSFYNNEISEKSEIFDDQFSVERPDGSNFTLKIRSTKLEDSAMYFCASPRGSNSPLHFGNGTRLTVT.

The chain joins TRBV29-1 to TRBJ2-3; D remains ambiguous. The V and J ends lost 0 bases and 2 bases respectively, with 12 bases between them. The CDR3 sequence is 15 residues long. CDR1 is SQVTM and CDR2 is ANQGSEA in the germline V gene. The chain's CDR3 is CSVEDNDWLTDTQYF. Here the CDR3 DNA reads TGCAGCGTTGAAGATAATGACTGGCTCACAGATACGCAGTATTTT.

The CDR3 DNA is TGCGCCAGCAGCTTTAACAGCCATGGCTACACCTTC. It specifies CASSFNSHGYTF. This sequence joins TRBV5-1 and TRBJ1-2; unclear D gene. Germline V CDR1 and CDR2: SGHRS, YFSETQ. V was cut by 2 bases and J by 6 bases, with 8 bases left in between. This CDR3 has 12 residues.